These 28 T cell receptor beta chains were sequenced from one sample in a study of vaccination effects on CD4 cells after COVID-19. Antigens for these TCRs are unknown. Only in-frame clones appear in the TCRdb table, and some are missing; sequencing was by immunoSEQ multiplex PCR. This sample carries roughly 48,000 clones, approximately 70% of them seen once, and the ten largest clones take roughly 6%. With more than nine days of culture completed, CD4+ T cells were isolated. Sequencing used CD4+ T cells from PBMCs cultured without peptide, obtained before COVID-19 vaccination. Receptors were obtained from a human donor who received a COVID-19 vaccine.

This chain connects TRBV7-2 to TRBJ1-3; 7 bases match TRBD1. This CDR3 has 16 amino acids. Per the germline V gene, CDR1 is SGHTA and CDR2 is FQGNSA. V was clipped by 2 bases and J by 0 bases; unmatched bases: 4. The chain's CDR3 is CASSLYGQASGNTIYF. CDR3 bases: TGTGCCAGCAGCTTATATGGACAGGCCTCTGGAAACACCATATATTTT.

The CDR3 sequence: CASSVDPGLASTIYF. In DNA form, the CDR3 reads TGTGCCAGCAGCGTAGATCCAGGGCTTGCCAGCACCATATATTTT. V is TRBV9 and J is TRBJ1-3; tentatively, D is TRBD1 (5 bases). V lost 0 bases and J lost 9, with 16 bases in between. CDR1 SGDLS and CDR2 YYNGEE come from the germline V gene. This CDR3 spans 15 amino acids.

The chain has TRBV5-3 and TRBJ2-3, with 8 bases fitting TRBD2. TRBV5-3 is given ORF status, its function remaining uncertain. V lost 0 bases and J lost 6; bases outside the gene matches: 6. This CDR3 comprises 15 residues. Written as DNA, the CDR3 is TGTGCCAGAAGCTTGGTACGGGAGGGAGGGGATACGCAGTATTTT. Amino acid sequence: CARSLVREGGDTQYF.

The chain carries TRBV6-2 or TRBV6-3 and TRBJ2-6; D is unclear. V was shortened by 0 bases and J by 0 bases, with 12 bases between the two germline ends. This CDR3 contains 18 residues. Germline values: CDR1 MNHEY, CDR2 SVGEGT. The CDR3 coding sequence is TGTGCCAGCAGTTACTCTTTCGGCGCTCACTCTGGGGCCAACGTCCTGACTTTC. This encodes CASSYSFGAHSGANVLTF.

This clone has more than one count but fewer than ten. This chain connects TRBV12-3 or TRBV12-4 to TRBJ1-2, with 7 bases aligning to TRBD1. The CDR3 is 13 residues long. Trimming at V came to 5 bases and at J to 8 bases, leaving 8 bases not matched to a gene. The CDR3 here is CASSLRDSRGYTF. As DNA, the CDR3 is TGTGCCAGCAGTCTGAGGGACAGTCGGGGCTACACCTTC.

This rearrangement joins TRBV19 to TRBJ2-7, with 10 bases that match TRBD1. The V segment lost 5 bases and the J segment 1 base; nucleotides outside the gene matches: 8. The germline V gene encodes CDR1 LNHDA and CDR2 SQIVND (reference sequence). The CDR3 spans 16 residues. The chain's CDR3 is CASSGTRQGASYEQYF. The CDR3 DNA reads TGTGCCAGTAGTGGAACGAGACAGGGGGCTTCCTACGAGCAGTACTTC.

This clone was seen more than once but under ten times. The rearrangement links TRBV5-4 to TRBJ2-1; D is unresolved. Per the germline V gene, CDR1 is SGHNT and CDR2 is YYREEE (reference sequence). The germline V and J ends were trimmed by 4 bases and 2 bases, with 7 bases remaining between them. The CDR3 runs 13 residues. In nucleotides, the CDR3 is TGTGCCAGCAGCCCTCCCCCCTACAATGAGCAGTTCTTC. This codes for CASSPPPYNEQFF.

There are a few counts of this clone. The chain employs TRBV2 and TRBJ1-2; TRBD1 aligns across 9 bases. V lost 3 bases to trimming and J lost 7 bases; unmatched junction nucleotides: 9. The CDR3 consists of 15 residues. CDR1 is SNHLY and CDR2 is FYNNEI in the germline V gene. The CDR3 nucleotides read TGTGCCAGCAGTGATGAGGACAGGGGCTTAGGTGGCTACACCTTC. Its protein product is CASSDEDRGLGGYTF.

This chain connects TRBV18 to TRBJ1-2; D possibly corresponds to TRBD1 (5 bases). Germline V gives CDR1 KGHSH, CDR2 LQKENI. The CDR3 has 15 amino acids. V lost 3 bases and J lost 3, with 14 bases in between. The CDR3 is CASSPLGETDYGYTF. Written as DNA, the CDR3 is TGTGCCAGCTCACCGTTAGGGGAGACGGACTATGGCTACACCTTC.

The chain links TRBV7-9 to TRBJ1-1; D possibly corresponds to TRBD1 (5 bases). V lost 5 bases to trimming and J lost 7 bases, with 14 bases between them. This CDR3 comprises 13 residues. Germline V gene lookup returns CDR1 SEHNR and CDR2 FQNEAQ (reference sequence). This CDR3 is CASSHAGGIEAFF. CDR3 coding DNA: TGTGCCAGCAGCCACGCGGGGGGAATTGAAGCTTTCTTT.

V gene TRBV5-1 combines with J gene TRBJ2-3; either TRBD1 or TRBD2 may fit D (5 bases each). The germline CDR1 and CDR2 sequences are SGHRS and YFSETQ. The length of the CDR3 is 14 residues. Trimming stripped 2 bases from V and 3 bases from J, with 10 bases between. The CDR3 loop is CASSFPGRTDTQYF. CDR3 in DNA: TGCGCCAGCAGCTTCCCGGGACGTACAGATACGCAGTATTTT. The whole variable domain, filled in from reference TRBV5-1 and TRBJ2-3, reads KAGVTQTPRYLIKTRGQQVTLSCSPISGHRSVSWYQQTPGQGLQFLFEYFSETQRNKGNFPGRFSGRQFSNSRSEMNVSTLELGDSALYLCASSFPGRTDTQYFGPGTRLTVL.

This clone was recorded only once. The chain uses TRBV5-1 and TRBJ1-4; 7 bases match TRBD1. Germline trimming cut 0 bases from V and 11 bases from J; bases unmatched to any gene: 10. The germline CDR1 and CDR2 sequences are SGHRS and YFSETQ. This CDR3 contains 15 residues. The CDR3 nucleotides read TGCGCCAGCAGCTTGGAGACAGGGCGCGTGGTGAAACTGTTTTTT. Translated, it gives CASSLETGRVVKLFF.

This chain connects TRBV20-1 to TRBJ1-6; the D is unclear. The germline gives CDR1 DFQATT, CDR2 SNEGSKA (reference sequence). V lost 5 bases and J lost 9, with 5 bases in between. The CDR3 sequence is 10 residues long. This CDR3 is CSAGSSPLHF. For the CDR3, the DNA is TGCAGTGCTGGTTCTTCACCCCTCCACTTT.

The chain is built from TRBV4-2 and TRBJ2-5, with 12 bases aligning to TRBD2. V shed 0 bases and J 3 bases; nucleotides not matched to a gene: 11. Per germline, CDR1 LGHNA and CDR2 YNFKEQ. This CDR3 region has 19 residues. The CDR3 coding sequence is TGTGCCAGCAGCCAAGAGTTTCTAGCGGGAGGGCCCTCGGAAGAGACCCAGTACTTC. Its translation: CASSQEFLAGGPSEETQYF.

This clone showed up just a few times. The chain carries TRBV28 and TRBJ1-3; a weak D match, TRBD1 (5 bases). Trimming took off 2 bases at V and 2 bases at J, with 7 bases between the two ends. Germline V CDR1 and CDR2: MDHEN, SYDVKM. The CDR3 length is 14 residues. CDR3 region: CASSLGTAGNTIYF. CDR3 DNA sequence: TGTGCCAGCAGTTTAGGGACTGCTGGAAACACCATATATTTT.

Judged by abundance, this clone is medium-sized. This chain links TRBV2 with TRBJ2-3, with D possibly being TRBD1 (6 bases). The CDR3 sequence is 15 residues long. Deletions cut 6 bases from V and 1 base from J, with 14 bases between. CDR1 and CDR2 (germline): SNHLY, FYNNEI. CDR3 DNA sequence: TGTGCCAGCAGGCCCTTACAGGGAGGCACAGATACGCAGTATTTT. Its translation is CASRPLQGGTDTQYF.

This clone showed up just a few times. The rearrangement joins TRBV5-5 to TRBJ1-5; D is ambiguous. The CDR3 is made up of 14 amino acids. Trimming left V 4 bases short and J 0 bases short, with 8 bases between. In germline, CDR1 is SGHKS, CDR2 YYEKEE (reference sequence). For the CDR3, the DNA is TGTGCCAGCAGCCGGGAGTTTAGCAATCAGCCCCAGCATTTT. It specifies CASSREFSNQPQHF. The full variable domain, rest sourced from reference TRBV5-5 and TRBJ1-5, is DAGVTQSPTHLIKTRGQQVTLRCSPISGHKSVSWYQQVLGQGPQFIFQYYEKEERGRGNFPDRFSARQFPNYSSELNVNALLLGDSALYLCASSREFSNQPQHFGDGTRLSIL.

The chain couples TRBV19 to TRBJ2-2; a weak D match, TRBD2 (6 bases). The CDR3 loop spans 15 amino acids. Trimming took off 4 bases at V and 2 bases at J, with 11 bases between the two ends. Germline CDR1 is LNHDA and CDR2 is SQIVND (reference sequence). The CDR3 DNA reads as TGTGCCAGTAGTAGGGGACTCCTCAACACCGGGGAGCTGTTTTTT. It translates to CASSRGLLNTGELFF.

The chain couples TRBV6-5 to TRBJ1-3; D not resolved. Germline values: CDR1 MNHEY, CDR2 SVGAGI. The CDR3 loop spans 11 amino acids. The V end was cut by 6 bases, the J end by 1 base, with 1 base between. CDR3 residues: CASRSGNTIYF. DNA for the CDR3: TGTGCCAGCAGATCTGGAAACACCATATATTTT.

The chain's CDR3 is CASSLTGQGAFYNEQFF. For the CDR3, the DNA is TGTGCCAGCAGCTTGACTGGACAGGGGGCATTCTACAATGAGCAGTTCTTC. This sequence joins TRBV5-5 and TRBJ2-1; 11 nucleotides agree with TRBD1. Unmatched junction bases numbered 6, after V lost 1 base and J lost 3 bases. Per germline, CDR1 SGHKS and CDR2 YYEKEE (reference sequence). CDR3 length: 17 amino acids.

The chain joins TRBV7-9 to TRBJ2-7; 7 bases are shared with TRBD2. Trimming removed 3 bases from V and 0 bases from J; junction bases left unmatched: 5. CDR1 and CDR2 (germline): SEHNR, FQNEAQ (reference sequence). There are 15 residues in the CDR3. Here the CDR3 reads CASSFPSGSSYEQYF. DNA of the CDR3: TGTGCCAGCAGCTTTCCTAGCGGATCCTCCTACGAGCAGTACTTC.

The rearrangement uses TRBV5-4 and TRBJ1-2, with 8 bases identical to TRBD1. Germline lookup yields CDR1 SGHNT and CDR2 YYREEE (reference sequence). The CDR3 totals 14 residues. The trim removed 1 base at V and 3 bases at J, leaving 2 bases unmatched. The CDR3 bases are TGTGCCAGCAGCTTGCCAGGGGGCCACTATGGCTACACCTTC. It codes for CASSLPGGHYGYTF. Full variable domain (rest looked up from reference TRBV5-4 and TRBJ1-2): ETGVTQSPTHLIKTRGQQVTLRCSSQSGHNTVSWYQQALGQGPQFIFQYYREEENGRGNFPPRFSGLQFPNYSSELNVNALELDDSALYLCASSLPGGHYGYTFGSGTRLTVV.

The J gene is TRBJ1-4, the V gene TRBV11-2, with a tentative D call TRBD1 (5 bases). Trimming took off 5 bases at V and 0 bases at J, with 10 bases between the two ends. The CDR3 covers 15 residues. Germline values: CDR1 SGHAT, CDR2 FQNNGV. The CDR3 spells CASSRTGPTNEKLFF. The CDR3 bases are TGTGCCAGCAGCCGTACAGGTCCAACTAATGAAAAACTGTTTTTT.

The gene calls are TRBV27 and TRBJ2-6; D is unresolved. Germline-derived CDR1 and CDR2 are MNHEY and SMNVEV (reference sequence). V was pared by 3 bases and J by 0 bases, with 9 bases between. This CDR3 spans 16 amino acids. The CDR3: CASSLQYLSGANVLTF. CDR3 DNA sequence: TGTGCCAGCAGTTTGCAGTACCTCTCTGGGGCCAACGTCCTGACTTTC.

The CDR3 is CASSNTYPDRTHSNQPQHF. The CDR3 region has the DNA TGTGCCAGCAGCAACACCTACCCAGACAGGACCCATAGCAATCAGCCCCAGCATTTT. This chain uses TRBV21-1 with TRBJ1-5; the table names TRBD1, a call not compared with the DNA. TRBV21-1 is marked as a pseudogene. The CDR3 covers 19 residues.

The chain couples TRBV18 to TRBJ2-5; TRBD1 agrees at 7 bases. Trimming removed 2 bases from V and 4 bases from J; junction bases left unmatched: 4. There are 14 residues in the CDR3. CDR1 is KGHSH, CDR2 LQKENI, per germline. Here the CDR3 DNA reads TGTGCCAGCTCACCAACGGCAGGGGGAGAGACCCAGTACTTC. Its protein product is CASSPTAGGETQYF.

The gene calls are TRBV5-5 and TRBJ1-1; the D is unclear. From germline, CDR1 is SGHKS and CDR2 YYEKEE (reference sequence). Between the trimmed V and J ends, which lost 0 bases and 8 bases, there was a span of 8 bases. The CDR3 extends over 12 amino acids. DNA for the CDR3: TGTGCCAGCAGCTTGGAGGGTGGAGAAGCTTTCTTT. Translated, it gives CASSLEGGEAFF.

The chain is built from TRBV4-3 and TRBJ1-3; maybe TRBD1 (5 bases). CDR1 and CDR2 (germline): LGHNA, YSLEER. The V and J ends lost 0 bases and 3 bases respectively, with 9 bases between them. The CDR3 totals 15 residues. CDR3 nucleotides: TGCGCCAGCAGCCAAGAATTCAGGGATGGAAACACCATATATTTT. Protein sequence: CASSQEFRDGNTIYF.